The clone carrying this T cell receptor (beta chain) was picked up one time. Its specificity is unknown. 60 Vbeta and 13 Jbeta primers were used in PCR. Produced via immunoSEQ multiplex PCR; TCRdb's table is partial and in-frame only. The table includes roughly 62,000 clones, about 81% detected once. Germline V lookup: CDR1 GTSNPN, CDR2 SVGIG (reference sequence). CDR3 length equals 12 residues. V was trimmed by 2 bases and J by 7 bases, leaving 9 bases between them. This sample was taken from a study of cytomegalovirus exposure and HLA in healthy donors. Points from the study as a whole: Cytomegalovirus association was listed for about 160 TCR beta chains.

This chain links TRBV30 with TRBJ1-3, with unresolved D. This TCR came from a woman in her thirties in good health and CMV-seronegative. The sequenced sample was PBMCs. CDR3 DNA: TGTGCCTGGAGTTCTAATCGTAACACCATATATTTT. Protein: CAWSSNRNTIYF.